A selection of T cell receptor beta chains follows, all from one sample in a study of CD4 T cells in relation to SARS-CoV-2 and coronaviruses. Produced via immunoSEQ multiplex PCR; TCRdb's table is partial and in-frame only. Here the sample spans about 41,000 clones, over 75% being singletons. No antigen is known for these receptors. The sample taken for sequencing was naive CD4+ T cells from PBMCs, cultured in vitro. The receptors were sampled from an adult with COVID-19. Both conserved end residues are part of each CDR3. The D gene is left open where the match is weak. The listing skips clone size in some rows; elsewhere it reads once, few, many or a size class.

abundance	v_gene	j_gene	len	d_gene	CDR3aa	CDR3nt
.	TRBV4-1	TRBJ2-1	14	.	CASSQGWGIYEQFF	TGCGCCAGCAGCCAAGGTTGGGGAATCTATGAGCAGTTCTTC
.	TRBV7-3	TRBJ2-1	14	.	CASSFREGSGEQFF	TGTGCCAGCAGCTTTCGAGAAGGAAGTGGTGAGCAGTTCTTC
few	TRBV4-3	TRBJ1-4	13	.	CASSRDNNEKLFF	TGCGCCAGCAGCCGAGACAATAATGAAAAACTGTTTTTT
.	TRBV10-3	TRBJ2-3	15	.	CAISEFSGSTDTQYF	TGTGCCATCAGTGAGTTCTCGGGGAGCACAGATACGCAGTATTTT
.	TRBV5-4	TRBJ2-7	13	TRBD1	CASKRDSRYEQYF	TGTGCCAGTAAACGGGACAGCCGTTACGAGCAGTACTTC
.	TRBV9	TRBJ2-2	14	.	CASSVDVLTGELFF	TGTGCCAGCAGCGTAGACGTACTTACCGGGGAGCTGTTTTTT
once	TRBV27	TRBJ2-7	14	TRBD1	CASSRGTGGFEQYF	TGTGCCAGCAGCCGGGGGACAGGGGGCTTCGAGCAGTACTTC
.	TRBV5-4	TRBJ2-5	17	TRBD1	CASSLGRMGTEQETQYF	TGTGCCAGCAGCTTGGGCCGGATGGGGACAGAGCAAGAGACCCAGTACTTC
.	TRBV28	TRBJ2-1	15	TRBD2	CASARSGSVYNEQFF	TGTGCCAGCGCCAGGAGCGGGAGTGTCTACAATGAGCAGTTCTTC
.	TRBV5-1	TRBJ1-3	15	.	CASSPGGDLGNTIYF	TGCGCCAGCAGCCCGGGGGGGGACCTCGGAAACACCATATATTTT
.	TRBV7-9	TRBJ2-7	15	.	CASSLAGRRAGEQYF	TGTGCCAGCAGCTTAGCGGGCAGAAGGGCGGGGGAGCAGTACTTC
.	TRBV5-1	TRBJ2-1	11	.	CASSLDNEQFF	TGCGCCAGCAGCTTAGACAATGAGCAGTTCTTC
.	TRBV27	TRBJ1-3	21	TRBD1	CASSLRAETGSFSAPGNTIYF	TGTGCCAGCAGTTTGAGGGCCGAGACAGGGAGCTTTAGTGCCCCTGGAAACACCATATATTTT
few	TRBV3-1/TRBV3-2	TRBJ1-1	14	.	CASSPANQNTEAFF	TGTGCCAGCAGCCCCGCAAACCAGAACACTGAAGCTTTCTTT
.	TRBV7-3	TRBJ2-5	15	.	CASSLTVGVQETQYF	TGTGCCAGCAGCTTAACGGTTGGCGTCCAAGAGACCCAGTACTTC
.	TRBV10-2	TRBJ2-5	15	.	CASGGRAGIGETQYF	TGCGCCAGCGGCGGGCGGGCGGGTATAGGAGAGACCCAGTACTTC
.	TRBV27	TRBJ2-3	13	.	CASRSSGTDTQYF	TGTGCCAGCAGATCCTCTGGCACAGATACGCAGTATTTT
few	TRBV19	TRBJ2-3	15	.	CASSIGQTNTDTQYF	TGTGCCAGTAGTATTGGACAAACTAACACAGATACGCAGTATTTT
.	TRBV28	TRBJ2-7	19	TRBD2	CASSLSGLAGWGSPYEQYF	TGTGCCAGCAGTTTATCGGGACTAGCGGGTTGGGGGAGCCCCTACGAGCAGTACTTC
once	TRBV18	TRBJ2-4	12	.	CASFDISDIQYF	TGTGCCAGCTTTGATATATCGGACATTCAGTACTTC
.	TRBV19	TRBJ2-7	14	TRBD2	CASSSGGSLYEQYF	TGTGCCAGTAGCAGCGGGGGGTCACTCTACGAGCAGTACTTC
once	TRBV6-1	TRBJ1-1	14	.	CASSEMRGGTEAFF	TGTGCCAGCAGTGAAATGAGGGGGGGAACTGAAGCTTTCTTT
.	TRBV5-4	TRBJ2-7	14	TRBD1	CASSIQTGGYEQYF	TGTGCCAGCAGTATCCAGACAGGGGGCTACGAGCAGTACTTC
.	TRBV11-3	TRBJ2-1	16	TRBD1	CASSERHRGRPNEQFF	TGTGCCAGCAGCGAGAGACACAGGGGTCGACCCAATGAGCAGTTCTTC
.	TRBV12-3/TRBV12-4	TRBJ2-1	13	.	CASSSRQDNEQFF	TGTGCCAGCAGTTCACGACAGGACAATGAGCAGTTCTTC
.	TRBV7-9	TRBJ1-2	12	.	CASSFQNYGYTF	TGTGCCAGCAGCTTCCAGAACTATGGCTACACCTTC
.	TRBV13	TRBJ2-2	15	.	CASGQGGRDTGELFF	TGTGCCAGCGGCCAGGGGGGGCGAGACACCGGGGAGCTGTTTTTT
few	TRBV7-9	TRBJ1-2	13	TRBD1	CASSLGQGNGYTF	TGTGCCAGCAGCTTAGGACAGGGTAATGGCTACACCTTC
.	TRBV19	TRBJ2-1	11	.	CASSVTNEQFF	TGTGCCAGTAGTGTCACTAATGAGCAGTTCTTC
.	TRBV5-6	TRBJ2-1	16	.	CASSLAFGQPYNEQFF	TGTGCCAGCAGCTTGGCTTTCGGACAGCCTTACAATGAGCAGTTCTTC